This T cell receptor (beta chain) was documented in a study of blood T cell repertoires in COVID-19. Background on the study: Sources were T cells, B-cell-depleted T cells, or PBMCs; the material itself was cDNA or gDNA.

In the original processing: Amplification from reference gene primers served as the basis for estimated nucleated cell counts. This table comes from immunoSEQ multiplex PCR, and its TCRdb copy is limited to in-frame clones, with some not included. Clone size and V and J calls were adopted from that table, with D and trimming inferred from the DNA. The table shows 85,000 to 90,000 clones, with 75% to 90% occurring only once. This clone was observed once. V gave up 4 bases and J gave up 3 bases, with 16 bases separating them. The V gene's germline CDR1 is SEHNR and CDR2 FQNEAQ (reference sequence). The CDR3 covers 15 residues.

This clonotype originated in a human donor in a cohort sampled during active COVID-19. The genes are TRBV7-9 and TRBJ2-7; possible D gene TRBD1, 7 bases. Sample: peripheral blood. The CDR3 loop reads CASSSESRGDYEQYF. The CDR3 nucleotides are TGTGCCAGCAGCTCTGAATCCAGGGGGGACTACGAGCAGTACTTC.